Shown below are 18 T cell receptor beta chains from a single sample sequenced in a study of blood T cell repertoires in COVID-19. Using immunoSEQ multiplex PCR, the repertoire was profiled, and TCRdb retains in-frame clones only, with some absent. The sample lists around 330,000 clones; under 90% were seen once. Material: PBMCs or T cells enriched from blood (not recorded which). All receptors come from a man between 60 and 75 years old who had recovered from COVID-19.

Notes on this clone: The sample carries other DNA sequences with the same CDR3. The chain combines TRBV2 with TRBJ1-1, with 7 bases lining up with TRBD1. The germline CDR1 and CDR2 sequences are SNHLY and FYNNEI. With 5 bases clipped from V and 2 bases from J, the junction kept 2 bases outside the gene matches. CDR3 length: 13 residues. The DNA for the CDR3 is TGTGCCAGCAGTAGGGACAGAAACACTGAAGCTTTCTTT. Protein: CASSRDRNTEAFF.

This clone was counted only a few times. This sequence joins TRBV9 and TRBJ2-1, with 16 positions matching TRBD2. The CDR3 runs 19 residues. Unmatched junction bases numbered 9, after V lost 4 bases and J lost 2 bases. Germline V CDR1 and CDR2: SGDLS, YYNGEE. The CDR3 loop reads CASSPRDGTSGRAYNEQFF. The CDR3 coding sequence is TGTGCCAGCAGCCCCCGAGACGGGACTAGCGGGAGGGCCTACAATGAGCAGTTCTTC.

Comments on this clone: At one of its ends the junction is not consistent with the germline gene, which may arise from a read error. The chain has TRBV28 and TRBJ1-5; 8 bases align to TRBD1. Germline assignment: CDR1 MDHEN and CDR2 SYDVKM. This CDR3 region has 14 residues. The chain's CDR3 is CASSVDRGNRPQHF. DNA for the CDR3: TGTGCCAGCAGCGTCGACAGGGGCAATCGGCCCCAGCATTTT.

The CDR3 protein is CASSVEDRLLTLAGGISV. CDR3 DNA sequence: TGTGCCAGCAGCGTAGAAGACAGGCTCTTAACACTAGCGGGAGGGATCTCGGTC. The V call is TRBV9, the J call TRBJ2-7, with 13 bases identical to TRBD2. The CDR3 spans 18 residues. CDR1 is SGDLS and CDR2 is YYNGEE in the germline V gene.

CDR3 nucleotides: TGTGCCAGCAGTTTCCCCGGACTAGCGGTTTACGAGCAGTACTTC. Residues: CASSFPGLAVYEQYF. The rearrangement uses TRBV28 and TRBJ2-7; 10 bases map to TRBD2. This CDR3 has 15 residues. Germline V gives CDR1 MDHEN, CDR2 SYDVKM. Unmatched junction bases numbered 6, after V lost 3 bases and J lost 4 bases.

The V and J genes are TRBV7-2 and TRBJ1-4, with 7 bases fitting TRBD1. V was pared by 7 bases and J by 8 bases, with 16 bases of the junction left unmatched. The CDR3 extends over 16 amino acids. The germline V gene has CDR1 SGHTA and CDR2 FQGNSA. The CDR3 loop reads CASNFAGGPFGEKLFF. CDR3 coding DNA: TGTGCCAGCAATTTCGCAGGGGGGCCTTTTGGGGAAAAACTGTTTTTT.

This clone was seen a few times. The chain carries TRBV5-8 and TRBJ1-3; possibly TRBD1 for D (5 bases). Germline CDR1 and CDR2: SGHTS and YDEGEE. V was shortened by 0 bases and J by 2 bases, with 15 bases between the two germline ends. The CDR3 is 17 residues long. The CDR3: CASSLVLGGTPGNTIYF. The CDR3 DNA reads TGTGCCAGCAGCTTGGTTCTCGGGGGGACCCCTGGAAACACCATATATTTT.

The chain is built from TRBV27 and TRBJ2-1; weak D call: TRBD2 (5 bases). The V gene lost 4 bases and the J gene lost 8 bases, with 12 bases spanning the gap. The CDR3 contains 13 residues. Germline loops: CDR1 MNHEY, CDR2 SMNVEV (reference sequence). As DNA, the CDR3 is TGTGCCAGCAGTTCCGGGGTAGTCCATGAGCAGTTCTTC. It translates to CASSSGVVHEQFF.

This chain connects TRBV25-1 to TRBJ2-2, with TRBD1 identical over 8 bases. This CDR3 has 16 residues. CDR1 and CDR2 (germline): MGHDK, SYGVNS. V shed 3 bases, J shed 1 base, and the junction held 4 bases outside the gene matches. CDR3 DNA sequence: TGTGCCAGCAGTGATTCCGGGACAGGGAACACCGGGGAGCTGTTTTTT. It yields the protein CASSDSGTGNTGELFF.

The chain recombines TRBV2 with TRBJ1-2, with D maybe TRBD1 (5 bases). The CDR3 runs to 12 residues. Looked up from germline, CDR1 is SNHLY and CDR2 is FYNNEI. Trimming took off 2 bases at V and 8 bases at J, with 9 bases between the two ends. The CDR3: CASSEQGRGYTF. DNA of the CDR3: TGTGCCAGCAGTGAACAGGGAAGGGGCTACACCTTC.

This rearrangement joins TRBV10-3 to TRBJ2-3, with 9 nucleotides matching TRBD1. Germline CDR1 reads ENHRY; CDR2 reads SYGVKD. There are 14 residues in the CDR3. V trimming: 6 bases; J trimming: 3 bases; junction bases outside the gene matches: 4. The CDR3 sequence is CAIRGQGSTDTQYF. The DNA of the CDR3 is TGTGCCATCAGGGGACAGGGTTCGACAGATACGCAGTATTTT.

Concerning this clone itself: The same CDR3 also results from other DNA sequences found in this sample. The chain employs TRBV11-2 and TRBJ2-7; weak D call: TRBD2 (5 bases). This CDR3 is built from 12 residues. V lost 2 bases to trimming and J lost 4 bases, with 6 bases between them. Germline loops: CDR1 SGHAT, CDR2 FQNNGV. The CDR3 region is CASSLTGYEQYF. CDR3 coding DNA: TGTGCCAGCAGCTTAACGGGGTACGAGCAGTACTTC.

The rearrangement links TRBV9 to TRBJ2-5; TRBD2 is a possible D gene (5 bases). Germline V CDR1 and CDR2: SGDLS, YYNGEE. Trimming removed 4 bases at V and 4 bases at J, with 20 bases between. The CDR3 has 16 amino acids. CDR3 sequence reads: CASSPSRIGRGETQYF. CDR3 sequence (DNA): TGTGCCAGCAGCCCCTCCCGAATTGGACGGGGAGAGACCCAGTACTTC.

The table lists this clone with a few counts. The CDR3 DNA is TGTGCCAGCAGCGGACAGTCCCGCCCGCTCGACAATGAGCAGTTCTTC. Its protein product is CASSGQSRPLDNEQFF. This sequence joins TRBV25-1 and TRBJ2-1, with D possibly being TRBD1 (6 bases). The CDR3 is 16 residues long. In germline, CDR1 is MGHDK, CDR2 SYGVNS. V was shortened by 6 bases and J by 5 bases, with 20 bases between the two germline ends.

The rearrangement uses TRBV19 and TRBJ2-1, with D perhaps TRBD2 (5 bases). The V gene lost 3 bases and the J gene lost 1 base, with 10 bases spanning the gap. This CDR3 contains 15 residues. Per germline, CDR1 LNHDA and CDR2 SQIVND (reference sequence). CDR3 amino acids: CASSIYGGSYNEQFF. In nucleotides, the CDR3 is TGTGCCAGTAGTATTTATGGAGGATCCTACAATGAGCAGTTCTTC.

This chain connects TRBV19 to TRBJ2-1, with D possibly being TRBD2 (6 bases). This CDR3 spans 15 amino acids. Trimming pared 3 bases from V and 0 bases from J, leaving 9 bases between. CDR1 and CDR2 from the germline V gene are LNHDA and SQIVND (reference sequence). CDR3 protein: CASSIRESSYNEQFF. The CDR3 DNA reads as TGTGCCAGTAGTATCCGGGAGAGCTCCTACAATGAGCAGTTCTTC.

V and J are TRBV28 and TRBJ2-1; TRBD2 matches at 9 bases. This CDR3 contains 15 residues. V dropped 2 bases and J dropped 7; count of bases not matched to a gene: 6. CDR1 and CDR2 from the germline V gene are MDHEN and SYDVKM. CDR3 region: CASSLAGGPANEQFF. The CDR3 DNA is TGTGCCAGCAGTTTAGCGGGAGGGCCGGCAAATGAGCAGTTCTTC.

This clone has a single count. The rearrangement joins TRBV6-5 to TRBJ2-7; perhaps TRBD1 as D (6 bases). CDR1 and CDR2 (germline): MNHEY, SVGAGI. This CDR3 has 14 residues. V was pared by 6 bases and J by 7 bases, with 19 bases between. CDR3 sequence reads: CASSASTQGREQYF. CDR3 in DNA: TGTGCCAGCAGCGCATCGACACAGGGAAGGGAGCAGTACTTC.